A single sample gave rise to the 20 T cell receptor beta chains below, sequenced in a study of CXCR3-negative and CXCR3-positive naive CD8 T cells. Carrying UMI labels, the TRB cDNA libraries were prepared through 5' RACE. For each CDR3 protein, TCRdb gives one entry from its re-call of the 5' RACE reads, without DNA. The sample's table shows some 130,000 distinct CDR3 sequences. Sequencing was carried out using naive CXCR3- CD8+ T cells from blood. Subset noted: CD45RO-CCR7+CD27+CD95- naive CD8+ T cells lacking CXCR3 (TNR3-). These receptors originate from a human donor in good health. Some clones in this sample may be carry-over from other donors' samples.

V gene TRBV29-1 combines with J gene TRBJ1-2; TCRdb's D gene call, TRBD1, goes unchecked for lack of DNA. This CDR3 comprises 15 residues. CDR1 is SQVTM and CDR2 is ANQGSEA in the germline V gene. This CDR3 reads CSVGPLGGSSYGYTF.

The chain links TRBV12-3 or TRBV12-4 to TRBJ2-3; TCRdb's D call of TRBD2 is untestable without DNA. CDR3 length: 19 residues. This chain's CDR3 is CASSPFTGTSGSRKDTQYF.

V and J are TRBV29-1 and TRBJ2-7; TCRdb's D call, TRBD1, is unchecked because there is no DNA. Per germline, CDR1 SQVTM and CDR2 ANQGSEA. This CDR3 is 15 amino acids long. The CDR3 protein is CSVGGSGQSTYEQYF.

V gene TRBV6-2 or TRBV6-3 combines with J gene TRBJ2-7; TCRdb names TRBD2, which stays unverified in the absence of DNA. This CDR3 has 15 residues. In germline, CDR1 is MNHEY, CDR2 SVGEGT. CDR3 sequence: CASSFREGLMDEQYF.

The rearrangement uses TRBV11-2 and TRBJ2-5; TCRdb designates TRBD1, a call that cannot be tested without DNA. Germline loops: CDR1 SGHAT, CDR2 FQNNGV. The CDR3 is 14 residues long. The CDR3 here is CASSFRGLIETRYF. Drawing the rest from reference TRBV11-2 and TRBJ2-5, the complete variable domain is EAGVAQSPRYKIIEKRQSVAFWCNPISGHATLYWYQQILGQGPKLLIQFQNNGVVDDSQLPKDRFSAERLKGVDSTLKIQPAKLEDSAVYLCASSFRGLIETRYFGPGTRLLVL.

The V gene is TRBV12-3 or TRBV12-4, the J gene TRBJ2-2; the TRBD2 assignment by TCRdb is unverifiable without DNA. The CDR3 is 15 amino acids. CDR3 sequence reads: CASSPGTRSTGELFF.

V is TRBV9 and J is TRBJ2-3. Per germline, CDR1 SGDLS and CDR2 YYNGEE. The CDR3 loop spans 14 amino acids. The chain's CDR3 is CASGPASQSDTQYF.

The chain combines TRBV29-1 with TRBJ2-1. The CDR3 spans 14 residues. Germline V gene sequence: CDR1 SQVTM, CDR2 ANQGSEA. Here the CDR3 reads CSVARGSPHNEQFF.

V and J are TRBV28 and TRBJ2-7; TCRdb's D gene call, TRBD1, goes unchecked for lack of DNA. The CDR3 runs 15 residues. Germline-derived CDR1 and CDR2 are MDHEN and SYDVKM. Here the CDR3 reads CASRPQGNGSYEQYF. Variable domain in full (rest from reference TRBV28 and TRBJ2-7): DVKVTQSSRYLVKRTGEKVFLECVQDMDHENMFWYRQDPGLGLRLIYFSYDVKMKEKGDIPEGYSVSREKKERFSLILESASTNQTSMYLCASRPQGNGSYEQYFGPGTRLTVT.

The J gene is TRBJ2-3, the V gene TRBV28; TCRdb calls TRBD1, which cannot be checked without DNA. Germline-derived CDR1 and CDR2 are MDHEN and SYDVKM. There are 14 residues in the CDR3. The chain's CDR3 is CASSPGGSTDTQYF. Together with reference TRBV28 and TRBJ2-3, the CDR3 gives the full variable domain: DVKVTQSSRYLVKRTGEKVFLECVQDMDHENMFWYRQDPGLGLRLIYFSYDVKMKEKGDIPEGYSVSREKKERFSLILESASTNQTSMYLCASSPGGSTDTQYFGPGTRLTVL.

The V call is TRBV28, the J call TRBJ2-7; checking the TCRdb D call of TRBD2 is not possible without DNA. Germline values: CDR1 MDHEN, CDR2 SYDVKM. The CDR3 loop spans 16 amino acids. The chain's CDR3 is CASRAGTSGGAGEQYF. The whole variable domain, remainder taken from reference TRBV28 and TRBJ2-7, is DVKVTQSSRYLVKRTGEKVFLECVQDMDHENMFWYRQDPGLGLRLIYFSYDVKMKEKGDIPEGYSVSREKKERFSLILESASTNQTSMYLCASRAGTSGGAGEQYFGPGTRLTVT.

The chain uses TRBV28 and TRBJ2-7. Germline CDR1 MDHEN, CDR2 SYDVKM. The CDR3 runs to 13 residues. CDR3 protein: CASSFVGNYEQYF.

This sequence joins TRBV20-1 and TRBJ2-5; with no DNA, the TCRdb D assignment of TRBD2 cannot be verified. Germline V gene data show CDR1 as DFQATT and CDR2 as SNEGSKA (reference sequence). This CDR3 has 15 residues. The chain's CDR3 is CSARMLAGVGETQYF.

The V gene is TRBV4-3, the J gene TRBJ2-1; TCRdb designates TRBD1, a call that cannot be tested without DNA. The CDR3 is 17 residues long. Germline CDR1 reads LGHNA; CDR2 reads YSLEER. This chain's CDR3 is CASSPGTGGDSYNEQFF.

This chain connects TRBV29-1 to TRBJ2-7; TCRdb reports TRBD2, a call that lacks DNA to check it against. The germline V gene encodes CDR1 SQVTM and CDR2 ANQGSEA. The CDR3 is 15 amino acids. The chain's CDR3 is CSVESTSGGRYEQYF.

The chain employs TRBV27 and TRBJ1-4; TCRdb outputs TRBD1, but without DNA this stays unchecked. CDR1 and CDR2 (germline): MNHEY, SMNVEV (reference sequence). The CDR3 runs 15 residues. The CDR3 sequence is CASSLTARVKEKLFF.

CDR3 amino acids: CSAETVQDSDNEQFF. This rearrangement joins TRBV29-1 to TRBJ2-1. Germline CDR1 reads SQVTM; CDR2 reads ANQGSEA. This CDR3 region has 15 residues.

The CDR3 protein is CSARGTSGAETQYF. The chain links TRBV20-1 to TRBJ2-5; no DNA is available, so the TRBD2 call from TCRdb remains unchecked. CDR3 size: 14 residues. Germline lookup yields CDR1 DFQATT and CDR2 SNEGSKA (reference sequence).

This rearrangement joins TRBV28 to TRBJ2-7; TCRdb reports TRBD1, a call that lacks DNA to check it against. CDR1 and CDR2 (germline): MDHEN, SYDVKM. This CDR3 is built from 15 residues. CDR3 residues: CASSLTPAGGYEQYF.

The chain carries TRBV21-1 and TRBJ2-3. TRBV21-1 counts as a pseudogene. The CDR3 length is 13 residues. The CDR3 loop reads CASSKGVTDTQYF.